This TCR beta chain is from a study of blood T cell repertoires in COVID-19. Study-wide context: Both acute and convalescent COVID-19 samples were obtained from the United States, Italy and Spain. T cells, B-cell-depleted T cells, or PBMCs supplied cDNA or gDNA.

The trim removed 4 bases at V and 1 base at J, leaving 4 bases unmatched. This CDR3 comprises 14 residues. Germline values: CDR1 SGHKS, CDR2 YYEKEE (reference sequence). Assay used: immunoSEQ multiplex PCR; TCRdb lists only in-frame clones, some missing. The sample holds about 250,000 clones, 75% to 90% seen once. The chain uses TRBV5-5 and TRBJ1-2; 7 positions agree with TRBD1. The clonotype was recovered from a man in his forties with acute or convalescent COVID-19. Sequences were obtained from peripheral blood. In DNA form, the CDR3 reads TGTGCCAGCAGCCGGGACAGTAATAACTATGGCTACACCTTC. It codes for CASSRDSNNYGYTF.